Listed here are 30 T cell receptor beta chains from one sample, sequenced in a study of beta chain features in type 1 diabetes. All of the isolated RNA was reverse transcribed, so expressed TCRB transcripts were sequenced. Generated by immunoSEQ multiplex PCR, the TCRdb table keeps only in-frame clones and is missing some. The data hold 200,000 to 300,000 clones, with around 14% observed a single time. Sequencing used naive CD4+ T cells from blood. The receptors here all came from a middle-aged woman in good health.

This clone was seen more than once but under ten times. CDR3 residues: CASSLPWVSGTNTGELFF. The CDR3 bases are TGCGCCAGCAGCTTGCCGTGGGTTAGCGGGACGAACACCGGGGAGCTGTTTTTT. The V gene is TRBV5-1, the J gene TRBJ2-2; TRBD2 aligns across 8 bases. Germline V CDR1 and CDR2: SGHRS, YFSETQ. CDR3 length: 18 residues. V shed 1 base, J shed 0 bases, and the junction held 8 bases outside the gene matches.

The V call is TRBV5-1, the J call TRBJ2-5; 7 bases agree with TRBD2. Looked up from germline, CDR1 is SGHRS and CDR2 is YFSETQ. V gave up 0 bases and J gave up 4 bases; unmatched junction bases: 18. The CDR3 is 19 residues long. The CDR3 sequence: CASSLAGGLRVGAGETQYF. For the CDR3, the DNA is TGCGCCAGCAGCTTGGCGGGGGGTCTCAGGGTCGGAGCAGGAGAGACCCAGTACTTC.

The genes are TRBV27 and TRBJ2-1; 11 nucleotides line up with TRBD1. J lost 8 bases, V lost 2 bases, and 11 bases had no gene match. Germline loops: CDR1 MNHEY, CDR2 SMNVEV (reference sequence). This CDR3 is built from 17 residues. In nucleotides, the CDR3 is TGTGCCAGCAGTTTAAGGACAGGGGGCCTCCGGAGCGATGAGCAGTTCTTC. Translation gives CASSLRTGGLRSDEQFF.

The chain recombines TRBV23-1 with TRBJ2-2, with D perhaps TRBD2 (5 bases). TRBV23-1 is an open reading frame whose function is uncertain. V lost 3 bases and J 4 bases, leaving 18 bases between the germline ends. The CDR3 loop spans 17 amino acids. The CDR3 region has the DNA TGCGCCAGCAGTCACCCCCGGCCGGGAACGGGCACCGGGGAGCTGTTTTTT. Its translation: CASSHPRPGTGTGELFF.

CDR3 amino acids: CASSEGPRGATYEQYF. In DNA, the CDR3 is TGTGCCAGCAGCGAAGGTCCGCGGGGGGCCACCTACGAGCAGTACTTC. The chain uses TRBV5-4 and TRBJ2-7, with 8 bases lining up with TRBD2. The germline V gene encodes CDR1 SGHNT and CDR2 YYREEE (reference sequence). Unmatched junction bases numbered 11, after V lost 4 bases and J lost 2 bases. The CDR3 has 16 amino acids.

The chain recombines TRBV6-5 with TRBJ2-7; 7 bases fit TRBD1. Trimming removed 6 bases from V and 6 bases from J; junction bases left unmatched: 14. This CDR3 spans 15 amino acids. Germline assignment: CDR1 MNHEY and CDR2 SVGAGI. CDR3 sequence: CASSLEGDSLREQYF. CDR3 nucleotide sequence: TGTGCCAGCAGCCTAGAGGGGGACAGCCTGCGCGAGCAGTACTTC.

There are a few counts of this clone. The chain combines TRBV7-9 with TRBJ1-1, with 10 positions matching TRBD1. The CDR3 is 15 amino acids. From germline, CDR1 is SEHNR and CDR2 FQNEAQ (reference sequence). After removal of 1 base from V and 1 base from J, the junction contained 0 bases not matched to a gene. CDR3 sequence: CASSLGTGGNTEAFF. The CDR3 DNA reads TGTGCCAGCAGCTTAGGGACAGGGGGGAACACTGAAGCTTTCTTT.

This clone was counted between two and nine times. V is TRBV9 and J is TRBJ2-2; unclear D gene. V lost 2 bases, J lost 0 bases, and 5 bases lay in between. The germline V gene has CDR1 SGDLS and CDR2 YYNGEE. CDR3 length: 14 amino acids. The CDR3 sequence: CASSVPTNTGELFF. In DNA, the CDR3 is TGTGCCAGCAGCGTCCCAACGAACACCGGGGAGCTGTTTTTT.

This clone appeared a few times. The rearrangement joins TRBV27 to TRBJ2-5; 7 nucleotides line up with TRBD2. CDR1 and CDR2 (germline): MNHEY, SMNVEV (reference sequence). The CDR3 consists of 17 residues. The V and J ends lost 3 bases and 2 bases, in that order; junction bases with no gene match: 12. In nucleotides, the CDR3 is TGTGCCAGCAGTTTGCGATCCCTGGGGGGGGGACAAGAGACCCAGTACTTC. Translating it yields CASSLRSLGGGQETQYF.

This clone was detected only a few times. In DNA form, the CDR3 reads TGTGCCAGCAGCATCCTAGCGGCGGGGCGCACAGATACGCAGTATTTT. It yields the protein CASSILAAGRTDTQYF. V gene TRBV7-9 combines with J gene TRBJ2-3; 7 bases fit TRBD2. This CDR3 is 16 amino acids long. Germline V gene lookup returns CDR1 SEHNR and CDR2 FQNEAQ (reference sequence). V shed 5 bases and J 1 base; nucleotides not matched to a gene: 9.

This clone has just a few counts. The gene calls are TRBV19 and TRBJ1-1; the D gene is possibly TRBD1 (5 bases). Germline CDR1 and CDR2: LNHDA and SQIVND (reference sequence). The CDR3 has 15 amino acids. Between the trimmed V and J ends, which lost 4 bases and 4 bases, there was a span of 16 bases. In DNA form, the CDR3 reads TGTGCCAGTAGTACGGGCGGGACCATGGGCACTGAAGCTTTCTTT. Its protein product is CASSTGGTMGTEAFF.

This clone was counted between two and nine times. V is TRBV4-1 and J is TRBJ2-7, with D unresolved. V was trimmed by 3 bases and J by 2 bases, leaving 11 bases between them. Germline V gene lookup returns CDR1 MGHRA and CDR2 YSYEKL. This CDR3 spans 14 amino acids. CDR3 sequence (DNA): TGCGCCAGCAGCCATACACAGTTGACCTACGAGCAGTACTTC. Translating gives CASSHTQLTYEQYF.

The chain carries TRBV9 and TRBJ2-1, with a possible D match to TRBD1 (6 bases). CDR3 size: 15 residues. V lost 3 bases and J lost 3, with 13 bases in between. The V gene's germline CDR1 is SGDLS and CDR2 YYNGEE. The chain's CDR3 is CASSGPRGDYNEQFF. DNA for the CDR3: TGTGCCAGCAGCGGTCCCAGGGGCGACTACAATGAGCAGTTCTTC.

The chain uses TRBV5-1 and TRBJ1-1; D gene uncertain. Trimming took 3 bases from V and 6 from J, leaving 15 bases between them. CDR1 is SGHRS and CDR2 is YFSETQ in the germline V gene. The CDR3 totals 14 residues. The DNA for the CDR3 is TGCGCCAGCAGCTACCAAGGGAGGAGGCCTGAAGCTTTCTTT. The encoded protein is CASSYQGRRPEAFF. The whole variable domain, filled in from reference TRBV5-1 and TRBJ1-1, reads KAGVTQTPRYLIKTRGQQVTLSCSPISGHRSVSWYQQTPGQGLQFLFEYFSETQRNKGNFPGRFSGRQFSNSRSEMNVSTLELGDSALYLCASSYQGRRPEAFFGQGTRLTVV.

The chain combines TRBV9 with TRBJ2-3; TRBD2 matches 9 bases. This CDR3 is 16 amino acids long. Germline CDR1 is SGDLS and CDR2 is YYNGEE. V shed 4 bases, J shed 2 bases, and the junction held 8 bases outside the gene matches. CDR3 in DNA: TGTGCCAGCAGCCCCCGGCGGGGGGGGATCACAGATACGCAGTATTTT. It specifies CASSPRRGGITDTQYF.

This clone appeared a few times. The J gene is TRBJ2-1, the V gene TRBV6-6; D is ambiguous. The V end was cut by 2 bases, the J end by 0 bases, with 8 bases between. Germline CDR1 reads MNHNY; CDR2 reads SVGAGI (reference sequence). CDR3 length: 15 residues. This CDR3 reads CASSYPLSSYNEQFF. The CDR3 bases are TGTGCCAGCAGTTACCCGCTTAGCTCCTACAATGAGCAGTTCTTC.

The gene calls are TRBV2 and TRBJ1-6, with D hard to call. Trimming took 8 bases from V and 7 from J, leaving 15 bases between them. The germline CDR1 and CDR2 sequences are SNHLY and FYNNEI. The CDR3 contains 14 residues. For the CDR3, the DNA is TGTGCCAGCCAAAGTCGAACGGGAAATTCACCCCTCCACTTT. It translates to CASQSRTGNSPLHF.

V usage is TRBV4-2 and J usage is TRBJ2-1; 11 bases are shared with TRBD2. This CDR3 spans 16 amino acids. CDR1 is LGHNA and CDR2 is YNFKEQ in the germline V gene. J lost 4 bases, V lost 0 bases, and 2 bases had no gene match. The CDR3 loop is CASSQEVAGGYNEQFF. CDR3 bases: TGTGCCAGCAGCCAAGAGGTAGCGGGGGGGTACAATGAGCAGTTCTTC.

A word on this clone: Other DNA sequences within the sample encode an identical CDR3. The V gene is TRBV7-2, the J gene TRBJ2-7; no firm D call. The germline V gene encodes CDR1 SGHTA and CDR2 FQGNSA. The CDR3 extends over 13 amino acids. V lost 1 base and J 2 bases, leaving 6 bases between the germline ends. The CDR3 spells CASSLGAPYEQYF. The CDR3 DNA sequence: TGTGCCAGCAGCTTAGGAGCCCCCTACGAGCAGTACTTC.

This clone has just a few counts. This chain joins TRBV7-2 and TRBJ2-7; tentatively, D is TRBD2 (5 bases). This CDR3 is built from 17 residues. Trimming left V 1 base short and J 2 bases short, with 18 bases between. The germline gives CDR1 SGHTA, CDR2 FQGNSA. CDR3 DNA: TGTGCCAGCAGCTTAGGAGTTGTTAGCGATGGGACCTACGAGCAGTACTTC. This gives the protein CASSLGVVSDGTYEQYF. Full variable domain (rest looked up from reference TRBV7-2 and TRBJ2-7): GAGVSQSPSNKVTEKGKDVELRCDPISGHTALYWYRQSLGQGLEFLIYFQGNSAPDKSGLPSDRFSAERTGGSVSTLTIQRTQQEDSAVYLCASSLGVVSDGTYEQYFGPGTRLTVT.

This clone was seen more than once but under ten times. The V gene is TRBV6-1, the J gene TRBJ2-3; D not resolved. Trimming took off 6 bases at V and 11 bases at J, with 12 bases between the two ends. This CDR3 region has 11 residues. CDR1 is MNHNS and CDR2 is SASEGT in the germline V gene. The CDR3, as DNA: TGTGCCAGCAGGCTGGGTGCAGGGCAGTATTTT. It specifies CASRLGAGQYF.

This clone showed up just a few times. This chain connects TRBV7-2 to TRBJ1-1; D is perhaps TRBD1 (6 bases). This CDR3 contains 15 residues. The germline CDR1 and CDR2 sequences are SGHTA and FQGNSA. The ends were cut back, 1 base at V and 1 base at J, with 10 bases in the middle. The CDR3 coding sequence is TGTGCCAGCAGCTTAGAACCACAGGGGAACACTGAAGCTTTCTTT. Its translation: CASSLEPQGNTEAFF.

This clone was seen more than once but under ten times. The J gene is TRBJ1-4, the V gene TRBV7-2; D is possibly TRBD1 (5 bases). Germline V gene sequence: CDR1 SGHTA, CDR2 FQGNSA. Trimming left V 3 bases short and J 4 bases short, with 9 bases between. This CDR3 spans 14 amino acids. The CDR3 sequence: CASSLVGLNEKLFF. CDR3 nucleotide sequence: TGTGCCAGCAGCTTGGTGGGGCTTAATGAAAAACTGTTTTTT.

The chain's CDR3 is CASSSSGDRGTTEAFF. DNA for the CDR3: TGTGCCAGCAGTTCCAGTGGGGACAGGGGGACCACTGAAGCTTTCTTT. The V call is TRBV11-2, the J call TRBJ1-1; 11 nucleotides line up with TRBD1. V gave up 6 bases and J gave up 4 bases; unmatched junction bases: 10. The length of the CDR3 is 16 residues. The germline V gene has CDR1 SGHAT and CDR2 FQNNGV.

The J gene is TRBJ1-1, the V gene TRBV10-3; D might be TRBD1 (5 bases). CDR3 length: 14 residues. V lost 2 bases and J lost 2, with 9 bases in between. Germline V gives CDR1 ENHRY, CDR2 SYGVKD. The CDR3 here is CAISEGGVNTEAFF. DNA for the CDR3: TGTGCCATCAGTGAGGGAGGGGTAAACACTGAAGCTTTCTTT.

CDR3 bases: TGCGCCAGCAGCTTGATACAGGGAAGGGCCAACTATGGCTACACCTTC. Protein product: CASSLIQGRANYGYTF. The rearrangement links TRBV5-1 to TRBJ1-2; D possibly corresponds to TRBD1 (6 bases). V lost 1 base to trimming and J lost 2 bases, with 15 bases between them. The CDR3 runs 16 residues. Germline values: CDR1 SGHRS, CDR2 YFSETQ.

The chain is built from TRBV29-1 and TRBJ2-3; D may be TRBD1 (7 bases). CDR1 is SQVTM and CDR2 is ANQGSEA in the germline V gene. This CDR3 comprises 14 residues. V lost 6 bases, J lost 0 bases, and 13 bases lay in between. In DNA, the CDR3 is TGCAGCGTCGCGGGACAGACTAGCACAGATACGCAGTATTTT. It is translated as CSVAGQTSTDTQYF.

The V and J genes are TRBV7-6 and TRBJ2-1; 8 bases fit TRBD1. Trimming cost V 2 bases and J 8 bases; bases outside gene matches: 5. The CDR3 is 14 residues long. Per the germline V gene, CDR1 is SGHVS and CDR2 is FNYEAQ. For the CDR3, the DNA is TGTGCCAGCAGCTTATGGGGACAGGCGTATGAGCAGTTCTTC. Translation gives CASSLWGQAYEQFF.

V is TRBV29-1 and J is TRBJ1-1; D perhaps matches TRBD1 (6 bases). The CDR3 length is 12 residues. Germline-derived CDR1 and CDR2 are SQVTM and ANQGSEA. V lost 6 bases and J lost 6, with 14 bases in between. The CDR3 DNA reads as TGCAGCGTGGGACAACTGCTCGCTGAAGCTTTCTTT. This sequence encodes CSVGQLLAEAFF.

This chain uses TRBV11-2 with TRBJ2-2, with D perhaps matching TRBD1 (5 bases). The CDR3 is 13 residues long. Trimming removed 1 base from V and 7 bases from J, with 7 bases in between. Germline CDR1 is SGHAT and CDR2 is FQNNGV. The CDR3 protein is CASSLGQHGELFF. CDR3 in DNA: TGTGCCAGCAGCTTAGGACAGCACGGGGAGCTGTTTTTT. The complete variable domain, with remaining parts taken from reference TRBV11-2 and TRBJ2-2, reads EAGVAQSPRYKIIEKRQSVAFWCNPISGHATLYWYQQILGQGPKLLIQFQNNGVVDDSQLPKDRFSAERLKGVDSTLKIQPAKLEDSAVYLCASSLGQHGELFFGEGSRLTVL.